The 22 T cell receptor beta chains below come from one sample, sequenced in a study of blood T cell repertoires in COVID-19. The assay was immunoSEQ multiplex PCR, and TCRdb's table has in-frame clones only and misses some. This sample yields about 88,000 clones, of which nearly 90% are seen a single time; 2.9% belongs to the top ten. Sequencing was done on a sample of peripheral blood. The receptors stem from a woman of 80 years or more with acute or convalescent COVID-19.

The genes are TRBV18 and TRBJ2-1; perhaps TRBD2 as D (5 bases). CDR1 and CDR2 (germline): KGHSH, LQKENI. The CDR3 is 14 residues long. V was trimmed by 2 bases and J by 6 bases, leaving 11 bases between them. The DNA for the CDR3 is TGTGCCAGCTCACCATCCCGGGGTAGCAATGAGCAGTTCTTC. Its protein is CASSPSRGSNEQFF.

The gene calls are TRBV9 and TRBJ1-6; D uncertain. The germline V gene has CDR1 SGDLS and CDR2 YYNGEE. CDR3 length: 14 residues. The V end was cut by 3 bases, the J end by 7 bases, with 11 bases between. The CDR3: CASSERVSNSPLHF. CDR3 DNA: TGTGCCAGCAGCGAGAGGGTTTCGAATTCACCCCTCCACTTT.

V is TRBV28 and J is TRBJ1-2; TRBD1 aligns across 8 bases. Trimming removed 4 bases from V and 0 bases from J; junction bases left unmatched: 13. The CDR3 is 18 amino acids. Germline assignment: CDR1 MDHEN and CDR2 SYDVKM. The CDR3 region has the DNA TGTGCCAGCAGTTCTACAGGGGGTTGGGGACAGACTAACTATGGCTACACCTTC. Protein product: CASSSTGGWGQTNYGYTF.

V and J are TRBV7-2 and TRBJ1-1; TRBD1 matches 8 bases. With V trimmed by 2 bases and J by 2 bases, 13 bases remained unmatched. The germline gives CDR1 SGHTA, CDR2 FQGNSA. The length of the CDR3 is 18 residues. CDR3 protein: CASSLNGQGAVGNTEAFF. The CDR3 coding sequence is TGTGCCAGCAGCTTAAATGGGCAGGGGGCGGTCGGAAACACTGAAGCTTTCTTT.

V and J are TRBV9 and TRBJ2-1; TRBD2 matches at 12 bases. CDR3 length: 18 amino acids. The V gene's germline CDR1 is SGDLS and CDR2 YYNGEE. V trimming: 0 bases; J trimming: 5 bases; junction bases outside the gene matches: 9. As DNA, the CDR3 is TGTGCCAGCAGCGTAGCTCCCTCTGGACTAGCGGGACACAATGAGCAGTTCTTC. Translated, it gives CASSVAPSGLAGHNEQFF. The variable domain in full, with the rest retrieved from reference TRBV9 and TRBJ2-1, is DSGVTQTPKHLITATGQRVTLRCSPRSGDLSVYWYQQSLDQGLQFLIQYYNGEERAKGNILERFSAQQFPDLHSELNLSSLELGDSALYFCASSVAPSGLAGHNEQFFGPGTRLTVL.

The chain uses TRBV6-5 and TRBJ2-5; 7 nucleotides match TRBD1. J was trimmed by 0 bases and V by 6 bases; bases with no gene match: 1. Germline V CDR1 and CDR2: MNHEY, SVGAGI. This CDR3 has 13 amino acids. The DNA for the CDR3 is TGTGCCAGCAGGGGACAGCACCAAGAGACCCAGTACTTC. It translates to CASRGQHQETQYF.

This rearrangement joins TRBV28 to TRBJ1-2, with 7 bases fitting TRBD1. Trimming cost V 5 bases and J 4 bases; bases outside gene matches: 4. The CDR3 has 13 amino acids. Germline CDR1 is MDHEN and CDR2 is SYDVKM. The CDR3 here is CASSDRAAYGYTF. In DNA, the CDR3 is TGTGCCAGCAGTGACAGGGCCGCCTATGGCTACACCTTC.

This clone appeared a few times. This chain connects TRBV18 to TRBJ1-1; D gene unclear. Germline lookup yields CDR1 KGHSH and CDR2 LQKENI. Trimming shortened V by 4 bases and J by 1 base, and 4 bases separated the two germline ends. This CDR3 is built from 12 residues. The CDR3 is CASSLKNTEAFF. The CDR3 DNA is TGTGCCAGCTCACTCAAGAACACTGAAGCTTTCTTT.

V is TRBV29-1 and J is TRBJ2-3, with 8 bases that match TRBD1. The V gene end was trimmed by 5 bases and the J gene end by 4 bases; junction bases not matched to a gene: 17. This CDR3 spans 17 amino acids. CDR1 is SQVTM and CDR2 is ANQGSEA in the germline V gene. This CDR3 reads CSVNGVTVSGGPDTQYF. CDR3 DNA: TGCAGCGTTAACGGTGTAACGGTGTCAGGGGGCCCAGATACGCAGTATTTT.

The V gene is TRBV7-3, the J gene TRBJ2-1; 14 nucleotides agree with TRBD2. V lost 0 bases, J lost 7 bases, and 5 bases stayed unmatched. Germline V gives CDR1 SGHTA, CDR2 FQGTGA. CDR3 length: 17 residues. For the CDR3, the DNA is TGTGCCAGCAGCTTAACGGGACTAGCGGGAGCTGGGAATGAGCAGTTCTTC. Translation gives CASSLTGLAGAGNEQFF.

The chain combines TRBV7-8 with TRBJ1-3; TRBD1 is a possible D gene (5 bases). The length of the CDR3 is 14 residues. Per germline, CDR1 SGHVS and CDR2 FQNEAQ. Trimming left V 3 bases short and J 0 bases short, with 6 bases between. CDR3 loop: CASSFQGSGNTIYF. CDR3 nucleotide sequence: TGTGCCAGCAGCTTTCAGGGCTCTGGAAACACCATATATTTT.

This clone showed up just a few times. V is TRBV9 and J is TRBJ2-7, with a tentative D call TRBD2 (6 bases). The germline CDR1 and CDR2 sequences are SGDLS and YYNGEE. V lost 4 bases to trimming and J lost 6 bases, with 20 bases between them. The CDR3 runs to 15 residues. The CDR3 sequence: CASSSGTLGAVEQYF. In DNA form, the CDR3 reads TGTGCCAGCAGCTCCGGGACTCTTGGGGCCGTCGAGCAGTACTTC.

The chain has TRBV7-2 and TRBJ2-1; TRBD1 agrees at 7 bases. Germline V gene sequence: CDR1 SGHTA, CDR2 FQGNSA. With 4 bases clipped from V and 9 bases from J, the junction kept 9 bases outside the gene matches. The CDR3 totals 14 residues. The CDR3 loop is CASSSDRVFGEQFF. In DNA, the CDR3 is TGTGCCAGCAGCTCCGACAGGGTCTTTGGTGAGCAGTTCTTC.

The chain has TRBV5-1 and TRBJ1-2; 11 positions match TRBD1. The V gene end was trimmed by 4 bases and the J gene end by 2 bases; junction bases not matched to a gene: 1. From germline, CDR1 is SGHRS and CDR2 YFSETQ. This CDR3 comprises 14 residues. The CDR3 loop reads CASSRDRGNYGYTF. The CDR3 region has the DNA TGCGCCAGCAGCCGGGACAGGGGGAACTATGGCTACACCTTC. Full variable domain (rest looked up from reference TRBV5-1 and TRBJ1-2): KAGVTQTPRYLIKTRGQQVTLSCSPISGHRSVSWYQQTPGQGLQFLFEYFSETQRNKGNFPGRFSGRQFSNSRSEMNVSTLELGDSALYLCASSRDRGNYGYTFGSGTRLTVV.

This clone was recorded only once. The gene calls are TRBV27 and TRBJ2-5, with 8 bases lining up with TRBD1. There are 13 residues in the CDR3. With 5 bases clipped from V and 5 bases from J, the junction kept 4 bases outside the gene matches. Per germline, CDR1 MNHEY and CDR2 SMNVEV (reference sequence). The CDR3 coding sequence is TGTGCCAGCAGTCCGGACAGGGAGGAGACCCAGTACTTC. Residues: CASSPDREETQYF.

This clone was counted a few times. The V and J genes are TRBV5-6 and TRBJ2-5, with D unclear. This CDR3 has 15 residues. CDR1 is SGHDT, CDR2 YYEEEE, per germline. V dropped 0 bases and J dropped 5 bases, with 14 bases sitting between them. The CDR3 spells CASSLVGRSSETQYF. DNA for the CDR3: TGTGCCAGCAGCTTGGTGGGCAGATCTTCGGAGACCCAGTACTTC.

The chain recombines TRBV28 with TRBJ1-2, with D possibly being TRBD1 (6 bases). Per the germline V gene, CDR1 is MDHEN and CDR2 is SYDVKM. This CDR3 region has 12 residues. The V gene lost 5 bases and the J gene lost 8 bases, with 12 bases spanning the gap. CDR3 region: CASSATGFGYTF. DNA for the CDR3: TGTGCCAGCAGTGCAACAGGGTTCGGCTACACCTTC.

The chain couples TRBV24-1 to TRBJ2-1; 15 nucleotides agree with TRBD2. From germline, CDR1 is KGHDR and CDR2 SFDVKD. Unmatched junction bases numbered 8, after V lost 3 bases and J lost 6 bases. This CDR3 has 18 amino acids. The DNA of the CDR3 is TGTGCCACCAGTGATGAAGGACTAGCGGGAGGGCTACCCAATGAGCAGTTCTTC. Translation gives CATSDEGLAGGLPNEQFF.

V is TRBV10-3 and J is TRBJ2-3; TRBD2 is a possible D gene (6 bases). Trimming removed 7 bases from V and 5 bases from J, with 7 bases in between. CDR1 ENHRY and CDR2 SYGVKD come from the germline V gene. CDR3 length equals 11 residues. In DNA form, the CDR3 reads TGTGCCATCACGGAGGGAGATACGCAGTATTTT. Translated: CAITEGDTQYF.

The chain joins TRBV5-6 to TRBJ1-2, with a possible D match to TRBD1 (5 bases). CDR1 is SGHDT, CDR2 YYEEEE, per germline. CDR3 length: 16 residues. V lost 3 bases and J 8 bases, leaving 23 bases between the germline ends. Here the CDR3 DNA reads TGTGCCAGCAGCTCGCCGAGCGGGGACTTGATAAGGGGCTACACCTTC. It encodes CASSSPSGDLIRGYTF.

This CDR3 reads CASRPGTYPWDEQYF. In DNA form, the CDR3 reads TGTGCCAGCCGCCCCGGGACTTATCCCTGGGACGAGCAGTACTTC. V and J are TRBV2 and TRBJ2-7; TRBD2 might be the D (6 bases). Per the germline V gene, CDR1 is SNHLY and CDR2 is FYNNEI. The CDR3 totals 15 residues. The V and J ends lost 8 bases and 5 bases respectively, with 22 bases between them.

V usage is TRBV6-2 or TRBV6-3 and J usage is TRBJ2-5; 9 nucleotides match TRBD2. Losses at the gene ends were 6 bases for V and 5 bases for J; bases not matched to a gene: 19. The length of the CDR3 is 18 residues. CDR1 and CDR2 (germline): MNHEY, SVGEGT. CDR3 coding DNA: TGTGCCAGCAGCCACACAGCCCTCGGGCGGGAGGGCAGGGAGACCCAGTACTTC. Protein sequence: CASSHTALGREGRETQYF.